This is a list of T cell receptor beta chains from one sample in a study of blood T cell repertoires in COVID-19. Profiled with immunoSEQ multiplex PCR; TCRdb holds only in-frame clones, not every one. The sample includes more than 250,000 clones, roughly 90% seen only once; the top ten take over 0.55%. Source material: peripheral blood. The receptor source for this set is a human donor in a cohort sampled during active COVID-19. The CDR3 runs from the conserved cysteine through the conserved F or W. A D gene is named only where the DNA matches it firmly. Clone size is stated in some rows and not others, as once, few, many or a class when expanded.

J gene | D gene | clone size | V gene | CDR3 DNA | CDR3 protein
TRBJ1-6 | - | - | TRBV7-2 | TGTGCCAGCAGCTTCCGGGGTTCACCCCTCCACTTT | CASSFRGSPLHF
TRBJ2-7 | - | - | TRBV18 | TGTGCCAGCTCTCCGAACCCGACAGGATTCTACGAGCAGTACTTC | CASSPNPTGFYEQYF
TRBJ1-1 | - | - | TRBV10-2 | TGCGCCAGCAGTGAGAGAACAGGAAACGCTTTCTTT | CASSERTGNAFF
TRBJ2-7 | TRBD1 | - | TRBV7-9 | TGTGCCAGCAGCCGGACCGGGACAGGGGCCTACGAGCAGTACTTC | CASSRTGTGAYEQYF
TRBJ2-7 | TRBD2 | - | TRBV7-9 | TGTGCCAGCAGTCGTCTAGCGGGAGGGCCTCACGAGCAGTACTTC | CASSRLAGGPHEQYF
TRBJ1-5 | - | - | TRBV7-2 | TGTGCCAGCAGCCCCGCCGGGGTTGTGGCCCAGCATTTT | CASSPAGVVAQHF
TRBJ2-7 | - | - | TRBV6-2/TRBV6-3 | TGTGCCAGCAGTTCAATGGGGCACTCCTACGAGCAGTACTTC | CASSSMGHSYEQYF
TRBJ2-1 | TRBD2 | - | TRBV7-9 | TGTGCCAGCAGCCGGCGCGGGGGGACCTACAATGAGCAGTTCTTC | CASSRRGGTYNEQFF
TRBJ2-4 | - | - | TRBV7-2 | TGTGCCAGCAGCTTAGGTGGGGGCCTAATAGCCAAAAACATTCAGTACTTC | CASSLGGGLIAKNIQYF
TRBJ2-4 | TRBD2 | once | TRBV5-6 | TGTGCCAGCAGCGCGATAGCGGGGGGGGCTGGAAACATTCAGTACTTC | CASSAIAGGAGNIQYF
TRBJ2-6 | TRBD1 | - | TRBV5-4 | TGTGCCAGCAGCCCGTTGAGAGACAGGGGGTCATTTGGGGCCAACGTCCTGACTTTC | CASSPLRDRGSFGANVLTF
TRBJ2-2 | TRBD2 | - | TRBV9 | TGTGCCAGCAGCGTAACGGCGGGGGCGAACACCGGGGAGCTGTTTTTT | CASSVTAGANTGELFF
TRBJ2-3 | TRBD2 | - | TRBV5-6 | TGTGCCAGCAGCCCTAGTCCAACTAGCGGGGGGATCGGAGCAGATACGCAGTATTTT | CASSPSPTSGGIGADTQYF
TRBJ2-7 | TRBD1 | - | TRBV7-2 | TGTGCCAGCACCTCCTCTTGGACAGGGGGATCGTGGGACTACGAGCAGTACTTC | CASTSSWTGGSWDYEQYF
TRBJ2-7 | TRBD2 | - | TRBV7-2 | TGTGCCAGCAGTTTAGCGGGGCTAACCTACGAGCAGTACTTC | CASSLAGLTYEQYF
TRBJ1-1 | - | - | TRBV4-3 | TGCGCCAGCAGCCAAGAGGCAGGGTGGTACACTGAAGCTTTCTTT | CASSQEAGWYTEAFF
TRBJ2-7 | TRBD1 | - | TRBV11-2 | TGTGCCAGCACCATTAAAGGACAGGGCTACGAGCAGTACTTC | CASTIKGQGYEQYF
TRBJ2-7 | - | - | TRBV7-2 | TGTGCCAGCAGCTTGGACACGAGTCTTTACGAGCAGTACTTC | CASSLDTSLYEQYF
TRBJ1-2 | TRBD1 | - | TRBV4-3 | TGCGCCAGCAGCCAAGATAGCGGAAACAGGGGTTGGTATGGCTACACCTTC | CASSQDSGNRGWYGYTF
TRBJ1-1 | - | - | TRBV10-3 | TGTGCCATCAGTGAGTCGTTAGCGGGTAGGGCTTTCTTT | CAISESLAGRAFF
TRBJ1-1 | TRBD1 | - | TRBV6-5 | TGTGCCAGCAGGGACAGGGCCGGGAACACTGAAGCTTTCTTT | CASRDRAGNTEAFF
TRBJ2-7 | - | few | TRBV7-9 | TGTGCCAGCAGCTTAGGAGAGGGCGAGCAGTACTTC | CASSLGEGEQYF
TRBJ1-2 | TRBD1 | - | TRBV3-1/TRBV3-2 | TGTGCCAGCAGTCTAAGGACAGGGTGGTCCTATGGCTACACCTTC | CASSLRTGWSYGYTF
TRBJ1-2 | TRBD1 | - | TRBV6-4 | TGTGCCAGCAGATCCAGGGACAGCCGTCTCTATGGCTACACCTTC | CASRSRDSRLYGYTF
TRBJ1-2 | - | - | TRBV30 | TGTGCCTGGAGTCGGGATCGGCGCAGTACTAACTATGGCTACACCTTC | CAWSRDRRSTNYGYTF
TRBJ1-5 | - | - | TRBV12-3/TRBV12-4 | TGTGCCAGCAGGACTGGGTGGAATCAGCCCCAGCATTTT | CASRTGWNQPQHF
TRBJ2-7 | - | - | TRBV19 | TGTGCCAGTAGAAGAGGACAGCTGGATTCCTACGAGCAGTACTTC | CASRRGQLDSYEQYF
TRBJ2-7 | TRBD1 | - | TRBV25-1 | TGTGCCAGCAGTGAAATGGGACAGATGGCTACCGAGCAGTACTTC | CASSEMGQMATEQYF
TRBJ1-5 | TRBD1 | - | TRBV11-2 | TGTGCCAGCAGCTTCAGACAGGGGCCATGGCCCCAGCATTTT | CASSFRQGPWPQHF
TRBJ1-1 | TRBD1 | - | TRBV5-1 | TGCGCCAGCAGCCAGACAGGGATTAACACTGAAGCTTTCTTT | CASSQTGINTEAFF
TRBJ2-3 | - | - | TRBV4-3 | TGCGCCAGCAGCCAAGATATAACGGCAGATACGCAGTATTTT | CASSQDITADTQYF
TRBJ2-7 | TRBD1 | - | TRBV5-6 | TGTGCCAGCAGCAGGACAGGGCTCGACGAGCAGTACTTC | CASSRTGLDEQYF
TRBJ1-3 | TRBD1 | - | TRBV19 | TGTGCCAGTTCTGGGACAGGAGTCTCTGGAAACACCATATATTTT | CASSGTGVSGNTIYF
TRBJ1-2 | - | - | TRBV6-6 | TGTGCCAGCAGTCCCAACGGGGATCGGGTTTTGGTTTATGGCTACACCTTC | CASSPNGDRVLVYGYTF
TRBJ1-5 | - | - | TRBV9 | TGTGCCAGCAGCGTAGGGCTTCGCAATCAGCCCCAGCATTTT | CASSVGLRNQPQHF
TRBJ1-1 | TRBD1 | - | TRBV29-1 | TGCAGCGTACATACAGGGGCCACTGAAGCTTTCTTT | CSVHTGATEAFF
TRBJ1-1 | - | - | TRBV19 | TGTGCCAGTAGTATACATCGTGCGTTGAACACTGAAGCTTTCTTT | CASSIHRALNTEAFF
TRBJ2-7 | - | - | TRBV6-5 | TGTGCCAGCAGTCCCCCTATAGGAGGCGAGCAGTACTTC | CASSPPIGGEQYF
TRBJ1-5 | TRBD1 | - | TRBV19 | TGTGCCAGTAACGGGTCGGGACAGCGCCCTTATAGCAATCAGCCCCAGCATTTT | CASNGSGQRPYSNQPQHF
TRBJ2-1 | - | - | TRBV5-4 | TGTGCCAGCAGCTTGGCGGGACACGGTTCCTACAATGAGCAGTTCTTC | CASSLAGHGSYNEQFF
TRBJ1-1 | - | - | TRBV5-3 | TGTGCCAGAAGCTCGTGGGGGGGAGAGAACACTGAAGCTTTCTTT | CARSSWGGENTEAFF
TRBJ1-1 | - | - | TRBV6-6 | TGTGCCAGCAGCCACCGGGGATCGGACACTGAAGCTTTCTTT | CASSHRGSDTEAFF
TRBJ1-1 | - | - | TRBV11-2 | TGTGCCAGCAGCTTAGGCGAGGAAGCTTTCTTT | CASSLGEEAFF
TRBJ2-7 | TRBD1 | - | TRBV27 | TGTGCCAGCAGTTTATCGTCAGGTAGGCAGGGGGCTTACGAGCAGTACTTC | CASSLSSGRQGAYEQYF
TRBJ1-1 | TRBD1 | - | TRBV5-1 | TGCGCCAGCAGCAAGGGACAGGGGGAGTCCGAAGCTTTCTTT | CASSKGQGESEAFF
TRBJ1-3 | TRBD1 | - | TRBV28 | TGTGCCAGCAGTTTATTAATTAGTCAGGGGGCATACGGAAACACCATATATTTT | CASSLLISQGAYGNTIYF
TRBJ2-7 | - | once | TRBV5-4 | TGTGCCAGCAGCTTGACTAGGGACGAGCAGTACTTC | CASSLTRDEQYF
TRBJ1-5 | TRBD1 | - | TRBV27 | TGTGCCAGCAGCACAGGGGCCCTTTTAAATCAGCCCCAGCATTTT | CASSTGALLNQPQHF
TRBJ2-7 | TRBD1 | - | TRBV27 | TGTGCCAGCAGTCTAAATCGGGACAGGATTCCCTACGAGCAGTACTTC | CASSLNRDRIPYEQYF
TRBJ2-7 | TRBD2 | - | TRBV19 | TGTGCCAGTAGACCCACAACGGGGGTACTAGCGGCTTACCCCTACGAGCAGTACTTC | CASRPTTGVLAAYPYEQYF
TRBJ1-5 | TRBD1 | - | TRBV10-1 | TGCGCCACCTCACAGGGGGAAGGTCAGCCCCAGCATTTT | CATSQGEGQPQHF
TRBJ2-7 | TRBD2 | - | TRBV3-1/TRBV3-2 | TGTGCCAGCAGCCACCCTAACCGGGGGGACGAGCAGTACTTC | CASSHPNRGDEQYF
TRBJ2-2 | TRBD1 | - | TRBV10-3 | TGTGCCATCAGCCGGGACAGTGTCAACACCGGGGAGCTGTTTTTT | CAISRDSVNTGELFF